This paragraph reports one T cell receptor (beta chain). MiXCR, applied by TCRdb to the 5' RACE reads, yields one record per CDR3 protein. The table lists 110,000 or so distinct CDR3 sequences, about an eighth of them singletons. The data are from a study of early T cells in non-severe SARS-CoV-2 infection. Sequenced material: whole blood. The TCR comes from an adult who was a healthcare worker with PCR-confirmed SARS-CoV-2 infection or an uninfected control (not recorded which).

The chain's CDR3 is CASSLGASGYEQYF. CDR3 bases: TGTGCCAGCAGCTTAGGCGCTAGCGGATACGAGCAGTACTTC. The rearrangement uses TRBV11-2 and TRBJ2-7; the match to TRBD2 covers 7 bases. V lost 1 base to trimming and J lost 4 bases; unmatched junction nucleotides: 4. Germline V gene data show CDR1 as SGHAT and CDR2 as FQNNGV. This CDR3 has 14 amino acids.